A single sample is the source of the 25 T cell receptor beta chains below, sequenced in a study of cytomegalovirus exposure and HLA in healthy donors. PCR used 60 Vbeta primers and 13 Jbeta primers. TCRdb keeps only in-frame clones here, not all; method: immunoSEQ multiplex PCR. This table holds some 180,000 clones. Sequenced input: PBMCs. The source is a man aged 30 to 45 in good health and CMV-seronegative.

The rearrangement joins TRBV27 to TRBJ2-2, with 7 bases matching TRBD2. Trimming at V came to 5 bases and at J to 7 bases, leaving 13 bases not matched to a gene. CDR3 length equals 16 residues. Per the germline V gene, CDR1 is MNHEY and CDR2 is SMNVEV (reference sequence). This chain's CDR3 is CASSDPGTMSRGELFF. Written as DNA, the CDR3 is TGTGCCAGCAGTGACCCCGGGACTATGAGTCGCGGGGAGCTGTTTTTT.

The V gene is TRBV5-1, the J gene TRBJ2-5; D call uncertain. With 0 bases removed from V and 1 base from J, the gap between germline ends came to 10 bases. Germline V CDR1 and CDR2: SGHRS, YFSETQ. The CDR3 spans 15 residues. This chain's CDR3 is CASSLVLGSQETQYF. The DNA of the CDR3 is TGCGCCAGCAGCTTGGTATTGGGCTCCCAAGAGACCCAGTACTTC.

The chain combines TRBV7-9 with TRBJ2-1, with TRBD2 as a possible D gene (6 bases). The V and J ends lost 1 base and 14 bases respectively, with 12 bases between them. The CDR3 covers 12 residues. The germline CDR1 and CDR2 sequences are SEHNR and FQNEAQ (reference sequence). CDR3 bases: TGTGCCAGCAGCTTAGAGGAGGGAACAGAGTTCTTC. Encoded protein: CASSLEEGTEFF.

V gene TRBV6-4 combines with J gene TRBJ1-6; 8 bases are a match to TRBD1. CDR1 and CDR2 (germline): MRHNA, SNTAGT. The CDR3 extends over 14 amino acids. The junction had 5 bases not matched to a gene; V was cut back by 6 bases and J by 7 bases. CDR3 residues: CASRAGGWNSPLHF. Here the CDR3 DNA reads TGTGCCAGCAGGGCAGGGGGCTGGAATTCACCCCTCCACTTT.

The rearrangement links TRBV5-1 to TRBJ2-5, with D possibly matching TRBD1 (5 bases). The ends were cut back, 0 bases at V and 5 bases at J, with 14 bases in the middle. Germline V gene sequence: CDR1 SGHRS, CDR2 YFSETQ. The CDR3 covers 15 residues. CDR3 sequence: CASSLGNQGRETQYF. For the CDR3, the DNA is TGCGCCAGCAGCTTGGGTAACCAGGGCAGGGAGACCCAGTACTTC.

The V and J genes are TRBV7-9 and TRBJ2-5; D may be TRBD2 (5 bases). Germline V CDR1 and CDR2: SEHNR, FQNEAQ (reference sequence). The length of the CDR3 is 15 residues. V was trimmed by 4 bases and J by 4 bases, leaving 16 bases between them. The CDR3 loop reads CASSSLMGVGETQYF. The DNA of the CDR3 is TGTGCCAGCAGCTCCTTGATGGGAGTCGGAGAGACCCAGTACTTC.

The chain is built from TRBV29-1 and TRBJ2-7, with TRBD1 matching over 7 bases. Germline values: CDR1 SQVTM, CDR2 ANQGSEA. V dropped 4 bases and J dropped 2; count of bases not matched to a gene: 2. CDR3 size: 12 residues. Here the CDR3 DNA reads TGCAGCGTTGGGGACAGTACCTACGAGCAGTACTTC. Amino acid sequence: CSVGDSTYEQYF.

The V and J genes are TRBV28 and TRBJ2-6; 7 bases are a match to TRBD1. V dropped 0 bases and J dropped 4; count of bases not matched to a gene: 3. The germline V gene has CDR1 MDHEN and CDR2 SYDVKM. The CDR3 runs to 16 residues. The CDR3 sequence is CASSLWTGLGANVLTF. CDR3 nucleotides: TGTGCCAGCAGTTTATGGACAGGGTTAGGGGCCAACGTCCTGACTTTC.

J is TRBJ2-2 and V is TRBV7-9, with 7 bases matching TRBD1. The germline V gene encodes CDR1 SEHNR and CDR2 FQNEAQ (reference sequence). The junction had 6 bases not matched to a gene; V was cut back by 3 bases and J by 11 bases. CDR3 length equals 13 residues. This chain's CDR3 is CASSLIRDRELFF. The CDR3 coding sequence is TGTGCCAGCAGCTTGATCCGGGACAGAGAGCTGTTTTTT.

The chain combines TRBV4-3 with TRBJ1-4, with TRBD1 matching over 8 bases. Germline CDR1 and CDR2: LGHNA and YSLEER. V was pared by 0 bases and J by 7 bases, with 4 bases of the junction left unmatched. The CDR3 is made up of 15 amino acids. The CDR3 nucleotides are TGCGCCAGCAGCCAAGATGCAGGGGGCACTGAAAAACTGTTTTTT. Translation: CASSQDAGGTEKLFF.

The chain links TRBV18 to TRBJ2-6; perhaps TRBD1 as D (5 bases). Germline V gives CDR1 KGHSH, CDR2 LQKENI. This CDR3 is built from 21 residues. Between the trimmed V and J ends, which lost 3 bases and 0 bases, there was a span of 24 bases. The CDR3 reads CASSPPLTAATLYSGANVLTF. The CDR3 bases are TGTGCCAGCTCACCCCCTTTGACAGCCGCGACCCTCTACTCTGGGGCCAACGTCCTGACTTTC.

This sequence joins TRBV29-1 and TRBJ1-1; no definite D call. The CDR3 covers 15 residues. The germline gives CDR1 SQVTM, CDR2 ANQGSEA. V was clipped by 4 bases and J by 0 bases, with 15 bases between them. As DNA, the CDR3 is TGCAGCGTTGTTCGGGTTAGGACTCTGAACACTGAAGCTTTCTTT. This encodes CSVVRVRTLNTEAFF.

The chain couples TRBV18 to TRBJ2-5; D gene unclear. The germline V gene encodes CDR1 KGHSH and CDR2 LQKENI. This CDR3 is 13 amino acids long. Deletions cut 6 bases from V and 4 bases from J, with 12 bases between. The CDR3 region is CASSPRLAETQYF. CDR3 DNA: TGTGCCAGCTCTCCAAGGTTAGCAGAGACCCAGTACTTC.

V and J are TRBV4-2 and TRBJ1-2, with D perhaps matching TRBD1 (5 bases). The CDR3 covers 15 residues. CDR1 is LGHNA, CDR2 YNFKEQ, per germline. Trimming left V 2 bases short and J 2 bases short, with 12 bases between. CDR3 protein: CASSQKTALNYGYTF. CDR3 DNA sequence: TGTGCCAGCAGCCAAAAGACAGCGCTAAACTATGGCTACACCTTC.

V and J are TRBV9 and TRBJ2-6; D is possibly TRBD1 (5 bases). V was cut by 3 bases and J by 2 bases, with 9 bases left in between. The CDR3 totals 15 residues. Germline V gives CDR1 SGDLS, CDR2 YYNGEE. CDR3 nucleotides: TGTGCCAGCAGCGCTTTGGGGCCTGGGGCCAACGTCCTGACTTTC. Protein sequence: CASSALGPGANVLTF.

The CDR3 loop reads CASSLVGSGEKLFF. CDR3 coding DNA: TGTGCCAGCAGCTTAGTGGGGAGCGGAGAAAAACTGTTTTTT. The chain carries TRBV7-2 and TRBJ1-4; D not certain. This CDR3 has 14 amino acids. The ends were cut back, 1 base at V and 8 bases at J, with 11 bases in the middle. The V gene's germline CDR1 is SGHTA and CDR2 FQGNSA.

The rearrangement uses TRBV5-4 and TRBJ1-5; a weak D match, TRBD1 (6 bases). Trimming shortened V by 2 bases and J by 2 bases, and 8 bases separated the two germline ends. The germline CDR1 and CDR2 sequences are SGHNT and YYREEE (reference sequence). This CDR3 is built from 14 residues. CDR3: CASSLGGGNQPQHF. The CDR3 DNA reads TGTGCCAGCAGCTTAGGGGGTGGCAATCAGCCCCAGCATTTT.

The rearrangement joins TRBV7-7 to TRBJ2-7, with D tentatively TRBD1 (6 bases). V was pared by 4 bases and J by 3 bases, with 10 bases between. CDR1 and CDR2 (germline): SSHAT, FNYEAQ (reference sequence). CDR3 size: 13 residues. Here the CDR3 reads CASSSAGDYEQYF. The DNA of the CDR3 is TGTGCCAGCAGCTCAGCAGGGGACTACGAGCAGTACTTC.

The chain recombines TRBV2 with TRBJ1-1, with 10 bases identical to TRBD1. J lost 2 bases, V lost 7 bases, and 7 bases had no gene match. The CDR3 sequence is 15 residues long. Germline V gene sequence: CDR1 SNHLY, CDR2 FYNNEI. The CDR3 DNA follows: TGTGCCAGCAACGCATGGGACAGGGGAAACACTGAAGCTTTCTTT. Residues: CASNAWDRGNTEAFF.

The CDR3, as DNA: TGTGCCAGCAGCTTAGCAGGGGCGGAGACCCAGTACTTC. This sequence encodes CASSLAGAETQYF. The chain joins TRBV11-2 to TRBJ2-5; TRBD1 might be the D (6 bases). Trimming took 1 base from V and 5 from J, leaving 8 bases between them. In germline, CDR1 is SGHAT, CDR2 FQNNGV. The CDR3 length is 13 residues.

V usage is TRBV2 and J usage is TRBJ2-5; 7 positions match TRBD1. The CDR3 spans 14 residues. The trim removed 4 bases at V and 5 bases at J, leaving 7 bases unmatched. CDR1 SNHLY and CDR2 FYNNEI come from the germline V gene. Written as DNA, the CDR3 is TGTGCCAGCAGTGGACAGGGCGTGTTGGAGACCCAGTACTTC. Translating it yields CASSGQGVLETQYF. The full variable domain, its missing parts supplied by reference TRBV2 and TRBJ2-5, is EPEVTQTPSHQVTQMGQEVILRCVPISNHLYFYWYRQILGQKVEFLVSFYNNEISEKSEIFDDQFSVERPDGSNFTLKIRSTKLEDSAMYFCASSGQGVLETQYFGPGTRLLVL.

J is TRBJ2-6 and V is TRBV13, with 9 bases fitting TRBD2. The CDR3 runs to 16 residues. J was trimmed by 3 bases and V by 6 bases; bases with no gene match: 6. Per the germline V gene, CDR1 is PRHDT and CDR2 is FYEKMQ (reference sequence). The CDR3 region is CASRAGGVFGANVLTF. CDR3 nucleotide sequence: TGTGCCAGCAGGGCGGGAGGGGTATTTGGGGCCAACGTCCTGACTTTC.

This rearrangement joins TRBV19 to TRBJ2-2, with D tentatively TRBD1 (5 bases). Germline CDR1 reads LNHDA; CDR2 reads SQIVND (reference sequence). The CDR3 consists of 16 residues. Trimming removed 4 bases from V and 0 bases from J, with 12 bases in between. DNA for the CDR3: TGTGCCAGTAGTACCCCGACAGCAGCGAACACCGGGGAGCTGTTTTTT. Its protein is CASSTPTAANTGELFF.

J is TRBJ1-4 and V is TRBV6-6; 9 bases fit TRBD1. The CDR3 spans 15 residues. With V trimmed by 5 bases and J by 7 bases, 8 bases remained unmatched. Germline values: CDR1 MNHNY, CDR2 SVGAGI (reference sequence). CDR3 DNA: TGTGCCAGCAGTCAGGGGGGACAGGGACGTGAAAAACTGTTTTTT. As protein: CASSQGGQGREKLFF.

This chain links TRBV10-3 with TRBJ2-7; 8 bases match TRBD2. Trimming removed 5 bases from V and 5 bases from J; junction bases left unmatched: 17. The CDR3 is 17 residues long. From germline, CDR1 is ENHRY and CDR2 SYGVKD. The CDR3 nucleotides read TGTGCCATCAGTTCCCTCGGGACGGCGGGAGGTTTGGACGAGCAGTACTTC. Its translation: CAISSLGTAGGLDEQYF.